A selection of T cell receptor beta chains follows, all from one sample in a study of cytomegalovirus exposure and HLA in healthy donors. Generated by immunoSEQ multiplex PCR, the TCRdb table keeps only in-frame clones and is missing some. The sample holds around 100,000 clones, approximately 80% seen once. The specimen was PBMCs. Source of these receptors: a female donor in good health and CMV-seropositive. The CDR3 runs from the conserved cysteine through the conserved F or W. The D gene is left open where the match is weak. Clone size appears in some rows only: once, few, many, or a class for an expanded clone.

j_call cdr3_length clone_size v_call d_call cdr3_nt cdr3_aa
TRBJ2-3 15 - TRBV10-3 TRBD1 TGTGCCACCGCTAATAAAGGGGGCGCGGTAGATACGCAGTATTTT CATANKGGAVDTQYF
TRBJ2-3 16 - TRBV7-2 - TGTGCCAGCAGCTTAAGGGGGGGTCCTAGCACAGATACGCAGTATTTT CASSLRGGPSTDTQYF
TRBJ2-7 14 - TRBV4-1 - TGCGCCAGCAGCCAAGATCCCAGCTCCTACGAGCAGTACTTC CASSQDPSSYEQYF
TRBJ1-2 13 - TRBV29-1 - TGCAGCGTTGAAGGAGCAGGGGCGAGCGGCTACACCTTC CSVEGAGASGYTF
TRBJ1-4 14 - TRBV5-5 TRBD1 TGTGCCAGCAGCAGGACAGGGATTAATGAAAAACTGTTTTTT CASSRTGINEKLFF
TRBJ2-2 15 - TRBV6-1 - TGTGCCACCTCCGTCAGGGCTATGAACACCGGGGAGCTGTTTTTT CATSVRAMNTGELFF
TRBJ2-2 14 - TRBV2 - TGTGCCAGCAGTGGGCAGGGGAACACCGGGGAGCTGTTTTTT CASSGQGNTGELFF
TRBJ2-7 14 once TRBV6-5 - TGTGCCAGCAGTTTCGCAGGGATACCCTACGAGCAGTACTTC CASSFAGIPYEQYF
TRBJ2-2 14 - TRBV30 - TGTGCCTGGATCAGGCAGGCTAACACCGGGGAGCTGTTTTTT CAWIRQANTGELFF
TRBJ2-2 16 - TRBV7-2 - TGTGCCAGCAGCTTAGCAGGGACACTAAACACCGGGGAGCTGTTTTTT CASSLAGTLNTGELFF
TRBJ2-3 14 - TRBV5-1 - TGCGCCAGCAGCGCCGGAGAGGGCACAGATACGCAGTATTTT CASSAGEGTDTQYF
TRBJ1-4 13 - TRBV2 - TGTGCCAGCAGTGACAGAGGAGGTGAAAAACTGTTTTTT CASSDRGGEKLFF
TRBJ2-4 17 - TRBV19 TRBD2 TGTGCCAGTAGTATAGATATACTAGCGGGAGCCAAAAACATTCAGTACTTC CASSIDILAGAKNIQYF
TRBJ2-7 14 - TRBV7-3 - TGTGCCAGGCGACGCCTGAGGAATCCCTACGAGCAGTACTTC CARRRLRNPYEQYF
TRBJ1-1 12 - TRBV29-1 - TGCAGCGTTGTTGGGGCGAACACTGAAGCTTTCTTT CSVVGANTEAFF
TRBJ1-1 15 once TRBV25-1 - TGTGCCAGCAGTGAATCGAGAATCGAAGGGGTTGAAGCTTTCTTT CASSESRIEGVEAFF
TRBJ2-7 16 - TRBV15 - TGTGCCACCAGCAGAGATCGACCAGGACTATCGGACGAGCAGTACTTC CATSRDRPGLSDEQYF
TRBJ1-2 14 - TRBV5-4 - TGTGCCAGCAGCTTGGCTGGCAGGGCGGATGGCTACACCTTC CASSLAGRADGYTF
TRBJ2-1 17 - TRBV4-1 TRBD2 TGCGCCAGCAGCTTCGCCCTAGCGGGAGGGCCACAAAATGAGCAGTTCTTC CASSFALAGGPQNEQFF
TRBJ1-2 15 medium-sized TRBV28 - TGTGCCAGCAGTTCCCTGGACAGAGCTAACTATGGCTACACCTTC CASSSLDRANYGYTF
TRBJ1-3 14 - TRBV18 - TGTGCCAGCTCACCACGGGCAGGTGGAAACACCATATATTTT CASSPRAGGNTIYF
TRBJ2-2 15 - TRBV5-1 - TGCGCCAGCAGCCCAAGACTAGTAGGTGACGGGGAGCTGTTTTTT CASSPRLVGDGELFF
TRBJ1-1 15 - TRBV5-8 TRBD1 TGTGCCAGCGGGCGAAAGGGGACAGTGGCCACTGAAGCTTTCTTT CASGRKGTVATEAFF
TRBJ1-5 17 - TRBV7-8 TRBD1 TGTGCCAGCAGCTCCGGGACAGGGGGACGAGGCAATCAGCCCCAGCATTTT CASSSGTGGRGNQPQHF
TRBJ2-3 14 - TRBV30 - TGTGCCTGGAGTCTCGGGACTGCCGTTGGGTCGCAGTATTTT CAWSLGTAVGSQYF
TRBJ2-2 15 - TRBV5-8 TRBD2 TGTGCCAGCAGGTACCCTAGCGGGAGAACCGGGGAGCTGTTTTTT CASRYPSGRTGELFF
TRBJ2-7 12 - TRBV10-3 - TGTGCCATCAGTGGGACAGCTTACGAGCAGTACTTC CAISGTAYEQYF
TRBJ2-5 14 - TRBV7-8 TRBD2 TGTGCCAGCAGCTTAAGCGGGACCTTAGGGACCCAGTACTTC CASSLSGTLGTQYF
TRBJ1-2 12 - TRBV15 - TGTGCCACCAGCAGAGGGGCATTTGGCTACACCTTC CATSRGAFGYTF
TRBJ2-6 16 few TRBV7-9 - TGTGCCAGCAGCTTACGACAGAACTCTGGGGCCAACGTCCTGACTTTC CASSLRQNSGANVLTF
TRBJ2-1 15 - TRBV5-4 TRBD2 TGTGCCAGCAGCTCGGGACTAGCGATCACCAATGAGCAGTTCTTC CASSSGLAITNEQFF
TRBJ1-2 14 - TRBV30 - TGTGCCTGGAGTTTGGGAGGCCCCCCAGGTGGCTACACCTTC CAWSLGGPPGGYTF
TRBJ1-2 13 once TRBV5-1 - TGCGCCAGCAGCTCCGGGACTCTCTATGGCTACACCTTC CASSSGTLYGYTF